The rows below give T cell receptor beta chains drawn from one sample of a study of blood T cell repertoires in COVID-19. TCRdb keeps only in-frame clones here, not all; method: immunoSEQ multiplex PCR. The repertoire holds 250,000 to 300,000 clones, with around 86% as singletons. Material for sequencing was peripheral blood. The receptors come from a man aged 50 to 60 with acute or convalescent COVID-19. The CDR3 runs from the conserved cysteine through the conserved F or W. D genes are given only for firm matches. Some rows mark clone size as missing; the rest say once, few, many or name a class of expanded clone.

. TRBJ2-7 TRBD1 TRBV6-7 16 CASSYPGTDVTYEQYF TGTGCCAGCAGTTACCCGGGGACAGACGTTACCTACGAGCAGTACTTC
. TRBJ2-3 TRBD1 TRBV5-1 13 CASSTGGTDTQYF TGCGCCAGCAGCACAGGGGGCACAGATACGCAGTATTTT
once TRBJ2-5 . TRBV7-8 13 CATQDLGLETQYF TGTGCCACCCAGGACTTGGGGTTGGAGACCCAGTACTTC
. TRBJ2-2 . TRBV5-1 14 CASSWGLSPGELFF TGCGCCAGCAGCTGGGGACTTTCCCCCGGGGAGCTGTTTTTT
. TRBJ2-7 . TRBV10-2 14 CASRPDGEFYEQYF TGCGCCAGCAGACCAGACGGAGAGTTCTACGAGCAGTACTTC
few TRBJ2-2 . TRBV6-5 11 CASSPGGELFF TGTGCCAGCAGTCCCGGCGGGGAGCTGTTTTTT
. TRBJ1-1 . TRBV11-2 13 CASSLWGADGAFF TGTGCCAGCAGCTTATGGGGAGCAGACGGGGCTTTCTTT
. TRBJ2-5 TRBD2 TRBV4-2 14 CASSQERRGGRKYF TGTGCCAGCAGCCAAGAACGACGGGGGGGCCGAAAGTACTTC
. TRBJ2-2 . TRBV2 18 CASSGHPWGGWDTGELFF TGTGCCAGCAGTGGACACCCCTGGGGGGGCTGGGACACCGGGGAGCTGTTTTTT
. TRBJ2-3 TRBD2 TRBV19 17 CASSPERGGPSTDTQYF TGTGCCAGTAGTCCTGAGCGGGGGGGACCTAGCACAGATACGCAGTATTTT
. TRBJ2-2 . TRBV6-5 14 CASKAEPGVEELFF TGTGCCAGCAAGGCGGAACCCGGCGTCGAGGAGCTGTTTTTT
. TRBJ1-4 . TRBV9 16 CASSKNPTGGNEKLFF TGTGCCAGCAGCAAAAACCCTACCGGCGGGAATGAAAAACTGTTTTTT
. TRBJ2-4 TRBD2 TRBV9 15 CASSVDPAGENIQYF TGTGCCAGCAGCGTAGATCCAGCGGGGGAAAACATTCAGTACTTC
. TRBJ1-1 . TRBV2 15 CASSEVAGENTEAFF TGTGCCAGCAGTGAAGTAGCAGGGGAGAACACTGAAGCTTTCTTT
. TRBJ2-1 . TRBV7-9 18 CASSLGAVLSSSYNEQFF TGTGCCAGCAGCTTAGGGGCAGTCCTCTCGAGCTCCTACAATGAGCAGTTCTTC
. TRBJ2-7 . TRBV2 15 CAGQAARGPGYEQYF TGTGCCGGTCAAGCCGCGCGGGGACCGGGGTACGAGCAGTACTTC
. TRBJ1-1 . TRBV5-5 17 CASSLATGEMSDTEAFF TGTGCCAGCAGCTTGGCGACAGGTGAGATGAGTGACACTGAAGCTTTCTTT
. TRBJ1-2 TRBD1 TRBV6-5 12 CASSPGGQGYTF TGTGCCAGCAGTCCAGGGGGCCAGGGCTACACCTTC
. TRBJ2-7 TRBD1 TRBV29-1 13 CSVGTGEFYEQYF TGCAGCGTTGGGACAGGGGAGTTCTACGAGCAGTACTTC
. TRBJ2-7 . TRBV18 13 CASSPPGSYEQYF TGTGCCAGCTCACCACCGGGCAGCTACGAGCAGTACTTC
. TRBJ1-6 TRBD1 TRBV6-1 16 CASSEEFRDRGVPLHF TGTGCCAGCAGTGAAGAGTTCCGAGACAGGGGCGTGCCCCTCCACTTT
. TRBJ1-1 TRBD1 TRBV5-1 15 CASSLVAGGDTEAFF TGCGCCAGCAGCTTGGTCGCAGGGGGCGACACTGAAGCTTTCTTT
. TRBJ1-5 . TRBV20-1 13 CSASAGGNQPQHF TGCAGTGCTAGTGCCGGTGGCAATCAGCCCCAGCATTTT
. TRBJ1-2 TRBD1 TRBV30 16 CAWSVPGQGILYGYTF TGTGCCTGGAGTGTACCGGGACAGGGAATATTGTATGGCTACACCTTC
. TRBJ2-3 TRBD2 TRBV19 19 CASSIGISQRGISTDTQYF TGTGCCAGTAGTATCGGCATAAGCCAGCGGGGGATTAGCACAGATACGCAGTATTTT
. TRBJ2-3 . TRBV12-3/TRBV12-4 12 CATSPSTDTQYF TGTGCCACAAGCCCCAGCACAGATACGCAGTATTTT
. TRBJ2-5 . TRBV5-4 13 CASSGQGQETQYF TGTGCCAGCAGCGGCCAGGGACAAGAGACCCAGTACTTC
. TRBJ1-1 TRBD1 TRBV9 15 CASSGTGQANTEAFF TGTGCCAGCAGCGGAACGGGACAGGCGAACACTGAAGCTTTCTTT
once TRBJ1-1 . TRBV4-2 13 CASSQGGSMGAFF TGTGCCAGCAGCCAGGGGGGGTCAATGGGAGCTTTCTTT
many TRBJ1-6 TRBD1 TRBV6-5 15 CASSYSQGAGSPLHF TGTGCCAGCAGTTACTCACAGGGGGCCGGTTCACCCCTCCACTTT
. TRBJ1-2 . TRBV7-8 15 CASSPQAAAYYGYTF TGTGCCAGCAGCCCACAGGCAGCCGCATACTATGGCTACACCTTC
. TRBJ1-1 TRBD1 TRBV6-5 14 CASSYRQGSFEAFF TGTGCCAGCAGTTATAGACAGGGCTCTTTTGAAGCTTTCTTT
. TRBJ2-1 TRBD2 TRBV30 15 CAWTVKRGVYNEQFF TGTGCCTGGACCGTAAAGCGGGGGGTCTACAATGAGCAGTTCTTC
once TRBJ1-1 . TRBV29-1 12 CSVTTRGTEAFF TGCAGCGTCACCACCAGGGGAACTGAAGCTTTCTTT
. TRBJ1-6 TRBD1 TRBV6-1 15 CASSEPGQVTSPLHF TGTGCCAGCAGTGAGCCCGGACAGGTTACCTCACCCCTCCACTTT
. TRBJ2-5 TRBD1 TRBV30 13 CAWTATGRETQYF TGTGCCTGGACTGCGACAGGGCGAGAGACCCAGTACTTC
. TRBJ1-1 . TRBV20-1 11 CSAPTAVGAFF TGCAGTGCCCCGACAGCCGTCGGAGCTTTCTTT
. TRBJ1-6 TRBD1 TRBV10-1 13 CASSTRQGSPLHF TGCGCCAGCAGTACCCGACAGGGCTCACCCCTCCACTTT
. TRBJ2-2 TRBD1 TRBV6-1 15 CASSELGQGFGELFF TGTGCCAGCAGTGAATTGGGACAGGGTTTCGGGGAGCTGTTTTTT
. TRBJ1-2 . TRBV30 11 CAWRRGMGYTF TGTGCCTGGAGGAGGGGGATGGGCTACACCTTC
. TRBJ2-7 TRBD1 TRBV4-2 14 CASSQFRDRDEQYF TGTGCCAGCAGCCAATTCCGGGACAGGGACGAGCAGTACTTC
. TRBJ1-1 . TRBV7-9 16 CASSFPMRGYGTEAFF TGTGCCAGCAGCTTCCCTATGCGGGGTTATGGCACTGAAGCTTTCTTT
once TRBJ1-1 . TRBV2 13 CASSRAGGPEAFF TGTGCCAGCAGCCGGGCGGGTGGGCCTGAAGCTTTCTTT
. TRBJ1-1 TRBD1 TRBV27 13 CASSGAGGTEAFF TGTGCCAGCAGTGGGGCAGGGGGCACTGAAGCTTTCTTT
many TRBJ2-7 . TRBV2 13 CATWTDTAYEQYF TGTGCCACCTGGACGGACACGGCCTACGAGCAGTACTTC
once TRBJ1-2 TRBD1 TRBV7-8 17 CASSLRPRQGYGYGYTF TGTGCCAGCAGCTTACGTCCGAGACAGGGGTACGGCTATGGCTACACCTTC
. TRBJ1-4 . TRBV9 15 CASSRQRQLNEKLFF TGTGCCAGCAGTCGTCAAAGACAGCTGAATGAAAAACTGTTTTTT
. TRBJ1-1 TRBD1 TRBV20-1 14 CSASYRTGFDDAFF TGCAGTGCTAGTTACCGGACAGGGTTCGACGACGCTTTCTTT
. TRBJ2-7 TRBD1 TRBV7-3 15 CASSLEGGWNYEQYF TGTGCCAGCAGCTTAGAAGGGGGCTGGAACTACGAGCAGTACTTC
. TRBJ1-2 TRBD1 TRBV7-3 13 CASSPRQGSGYTF TGTGCCAGCAGCCCGAGACAGGGGAGCGGCTACACCTTC
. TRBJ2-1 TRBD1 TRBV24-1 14 CATSDPTGDYEQFF TGTGCCACCAGTGACCCGACAGGGGATTATGAGCAGTTCTTC
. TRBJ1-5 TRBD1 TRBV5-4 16 CASSLLPRQGNQPQHF TGTGCCAGCAGCTTGCTCCCGAGACAGGGGAATCAGCCCCAGCATTTT
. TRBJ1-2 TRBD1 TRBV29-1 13 CSVVGTDNYGYTF TGCAGCGTTGTCGGGACAGATAACTATGGCTACACCTTC
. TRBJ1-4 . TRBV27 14 CASSLGGGNEKLFF TGTGCCAGCTCCCTGGGGGGGGGTAATGAAAAACTGTTTTTT
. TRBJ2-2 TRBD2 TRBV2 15 CASSASGGAVGELFF TGTGCCAGCAGTGCGAGCGGGGGGGCCGTCGGGGAGCTGTTTTTT